The subject of this entry is one TCR beta chain. What it binds is not known. This sample was included in a study of shared clonotypes between healthy human individuals. Notes on the study in general: Sampling used blood alone; tissue repertoires probably differ.

Replicate PCRs from sorted subsets contained around 200 ng DNA, which is roughly 30,000 T cell genomes. The repertoire was sequenced with immunoSEQ multiplex PCR; TCRdb's copy has only in-frame clones and lacks some. There are 730,000 or so clones in the sample; 55% to 75% occur only once, and roughly 1.8% lies in the top ten. Trimming pared 1 base from V and 4 bases from J, leaving 16 bases between. Germline-derived CDR1 and CDR2 are SGHNT and YENEEA. CDR3 size: 16 residues. The receptor comes from a woman aged 30 to 39 in good health. The material sequenced was memory CD4+ T cells sorted from blood. Subset indicated: CD45RA-negative fraction. V and J are TRBV11-3 and TRBJ2-5, with D perhaps matching TRBD2 (6 bases). The CDR3 region is CASSLGLREPRETQYF. Here the CDR3 DNA reads TGTGCCAGCAGCTTAGGATTACGGGAGCCCCGAGAGACCCAGTACTTC.